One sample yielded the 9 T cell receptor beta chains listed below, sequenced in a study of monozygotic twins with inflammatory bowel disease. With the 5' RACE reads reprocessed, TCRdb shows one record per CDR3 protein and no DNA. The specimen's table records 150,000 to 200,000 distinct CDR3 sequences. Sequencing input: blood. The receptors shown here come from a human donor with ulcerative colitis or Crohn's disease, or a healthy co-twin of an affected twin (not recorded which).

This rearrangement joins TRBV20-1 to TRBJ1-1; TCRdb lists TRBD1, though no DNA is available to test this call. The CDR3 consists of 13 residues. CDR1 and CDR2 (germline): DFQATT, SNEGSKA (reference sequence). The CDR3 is CSASSTGRTEAFF.

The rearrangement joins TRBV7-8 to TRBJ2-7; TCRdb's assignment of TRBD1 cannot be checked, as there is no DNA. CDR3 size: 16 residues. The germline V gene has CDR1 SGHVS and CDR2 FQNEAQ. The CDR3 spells CASSLVWGTDSYEQYF.

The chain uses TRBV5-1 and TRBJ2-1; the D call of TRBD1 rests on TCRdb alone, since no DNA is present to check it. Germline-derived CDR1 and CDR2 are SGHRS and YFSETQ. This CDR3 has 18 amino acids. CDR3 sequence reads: CASSSGQFPFGPYNEQFF.

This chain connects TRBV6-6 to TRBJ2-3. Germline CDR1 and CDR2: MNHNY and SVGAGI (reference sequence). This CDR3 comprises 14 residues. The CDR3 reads CASSYSTNTDTQYF.

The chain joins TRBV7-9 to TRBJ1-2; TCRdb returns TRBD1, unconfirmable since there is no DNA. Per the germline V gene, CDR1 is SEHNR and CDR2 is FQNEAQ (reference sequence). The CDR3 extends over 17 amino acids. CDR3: CASSREQGPLPLYGYTF. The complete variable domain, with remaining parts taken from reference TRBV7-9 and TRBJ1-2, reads DTGVSQNPRHKITKRGQNVTFRCDPISEHNRLYWYRQTLGQGPEFLTYFQNEAQLEKSRLLSDRFSAERPKGSFSTLEIQRTEQGDSAMYLCASSREQGPLPLYGYTFGSGTRLTVV.

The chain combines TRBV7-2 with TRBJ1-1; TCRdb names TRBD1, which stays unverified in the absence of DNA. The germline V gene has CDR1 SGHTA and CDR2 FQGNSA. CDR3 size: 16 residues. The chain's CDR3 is CASSLVGSGLNTEAFF.

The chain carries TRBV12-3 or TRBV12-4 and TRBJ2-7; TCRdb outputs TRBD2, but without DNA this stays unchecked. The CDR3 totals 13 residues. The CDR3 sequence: CASKTSGLAEQYF.

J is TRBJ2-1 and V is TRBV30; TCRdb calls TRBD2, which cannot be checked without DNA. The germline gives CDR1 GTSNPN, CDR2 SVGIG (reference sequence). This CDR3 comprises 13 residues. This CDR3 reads CAWSIDYAHEQFF.

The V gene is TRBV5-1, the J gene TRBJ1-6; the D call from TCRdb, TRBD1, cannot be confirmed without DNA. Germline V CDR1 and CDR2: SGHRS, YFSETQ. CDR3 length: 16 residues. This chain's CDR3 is CASSPQGVGGNSPLHF.